Following are 9 T cell receptor beta chains from one sample sequenced in a study of long-term antiretroviral therapy in people with HIV. Version v3.0 of the immunoSEQ assay was performed at survey level. Sequencing used immunoSEQ multiplex PCR; TCRdb keeps in-frame clones, though not all of them. The table records some 31,000 clones, over 70% of them present only once. The starting material was unsorted PBMCs, obtained 3.1 years after starting antiretroviral therapy. These receptors all come from a woman in her 50s with HIV.

This clone was counted only a few times. The rearrangement uses TRBV11-2 and TRBJ1-6; 7 nucleotides match TRBD1. Germline V gene sequence: CDR1 SGHAT, CDR2 FQNNGV. V dropped 6 bases and J dropped 8; count of bases not matched to a gene: 10. This CDR3 spans 15 amino acids. This CDR3 reads CASRAPGQKHSPLHF. As DNA, the CDR3 is TGTGCCAGCAGAGCCCCGGGACAGAAACATTCACCCCTCCACTTT.

The rearrangement uses TRBV25-1 and TRBJ1-6; D is undetermined. Germline-derived CDR1 and CDR2 are MGHDK and SYGVNS. Trimming removed 4 bases from V and 7 bases from J, with 8 bases in between. CDR3 length: 13 residues. CDR3 region: CASSGPLNSPLHF. CDR3 bases: TGTGCCAGCAGTGGCCCATTAAATTCACCCCTCCACTTT.

The rearrangement uses TRBV27 and TRBJ1-1; the match to TRBD1 covers 8 bases. V shed 7 bases, J shed 0 bases, and the junction held 10 bases outside the gene matches. The germline gives CDR1 MNHEY, CDR2 SMNVEV (reference sequence). This CDR3 region has 16 residues. The CDR3 DNA is TGTGCCAGCACCCCACGAACAGGGGGAATGAACACTGAAGCTTTCTTT. This encodes CASTPRTGGMNTEAFF.

The sample holds one count of this clone. The genes are TRBV2 and TRBJ2-1; 8 bases match TRBD1. V trimming: 7 bases; J trimming: 7 bases; junction bases outside the gene matches: 9. Per germline, CDR1 SNHLY and CDR2 FYNNEI. The CDR3 has 14 residues. The CDR3: CASKVTGVLNEQFF. The CDR3 region has the DNA TGTGCCAGCAAGGTGACAGGGGTCTTAAATGAGCAGTTCTTC.

V and J are TRBV18 and TRBJ2-1, with D possibly TRBD1 on 7 matching bases. Germline values: CDR1 KGHSH, CDR2 LQKENI. The CDR3 is made up of 14 amino acids. V shed 4 bases and J shed 6 bases, with 13 bases lying between them. Here the CDR3 DNA reads TGTGCCAGCTCACTTCAGGGGGGAGGCAATGAGCAGTTCTTC. As protein: CASSLQGGGNEQFF.

This rearrangement joins TRBV12-5 to TRBJ1-1; D gene uncertain. V was shortened by 1 base and J by 2 bases, with 5 bases between the two germline ends. Germline V gene lookup returns CDR1 LGHNT and CDR2 FRNRAP. The length of the CDR3 is 13 residues. This CDR3 is CASGLATNTEAFF. The CDR3, as DNA: TGTGCTAGTGGTTTGGCAACAAACACTGAAGCTTTCTTT.

This clone was picked up a small number of times. The chain carries TRBV6-1 and TRBJ2-7; a weak D match, TRBD1 (6 bases). Trimming pared 2 bases from V and 0 bases from J, leaving 23 bases between. Looked up from germline, CDR1 is MNHNS and CDR2 is SASEGT. There are 19 residues in the CDR3. The CDR3 sequence: CASSEHISGHSYSSYEQYV. CDR3 DNA: TGTGCCAGCAGTGAACACATCTCGGGACATTCTTATTCCTCCTACGAGCAGTACGTC.

V and J are TRBV25-1 and TRBJ1-6, with 10 positions matching TRBD1. After removal of 8 bases from V and 7 bases from J, the junction contained 5 bases not matched to a gene. CDR1 is MGHDK and CDR2 is SYGVNS in the germline V gene. CDR3 length: 14 amino acids. The CDR3 DNA reads TGTGCCAGCCGGGGACAGGGGCCGAATTCACCCCTCCACTTT. This encodes CASRGQGPNSPLHF.

This rearrangement joins TRBV27 to TRBJ2-2; 7 bases are shared with TRBD2. The germline CDR1 and CDR2 sequences are MNHEY and SMNVEV (reference sequence). The CDR3 loop spans 16 amino acids. V lost 3 bases to trimming and J lost 0 bases; unmatched junction nucleotides: 4. The CDR3 DNA follows: TGTGCCAGCAGTTTTAGAGGACTAGCGAACACCGGGGAGCTGTTTTTT. This translates into CASSFRGLANTGELFF.